This TCR beta chain was recorded in a study of response to subunit inactivated influenza vaccine. This clonotype was observed a few times. TCRdb fed the RT-PCR reads into MiXCR, producing one record per CDR3 protein. The table has some 160,000 distinct CDR3 sequences, 11% seen once. Germline assignment: CDR1 SNHLY and CDR2 FYNNEI. This CDR3 comprises 12 residues. With 8 bases removed from V and 3 bases from J, the gap between germline ends came to 11 bases. This rearrangement joins TRBV2 to TRBJ2-7; maybe TRBD1 (5 bases). The sample was non-naive T cells sorted from PBMCs, taken roughly 6 weeks after vaccination. This clonotype was obtained from a man in his forties or fifties who received an inactivated influenza vaccine. CDR3 sequence reads: CASATVFYEQYF. The CDR3 DNA is TGTGCCAGCGCGACAGTTTTCTACGAGCAGTACTTC.